This entry lists 32 T cell receptor beta chains sequenced from one sample in a study of blood T cell repertoires in COVID-19. TCRdb's table, derived via immunoSEQ multiplex PCR, lists solely in-frame clones and lacks some. The table records about 62,000 clones, roughly 90% of them present only once. The source material was peripheral blood. These receptors were collected from a woman of 80 years or more with acute or convalescent COVID-19.

The chain combines TRBV6-1 with TRBJ2-3, with D unresolved. Trimming took 3 bases from V and 8 from J, leaving 12 bases between them. The germline V gene encodes CDR1 MNHNS and CDR2 SASEGT. The CDR3 covers 13 residues. The CDR3 protein is CASSESLSPTQYF. The CDR3 nucleotides read TGTGCCAGCAGTGAGTCGCTGAGTCCTACGCAGTATTTT.

The count of this clone is one. One end of the junction fails to match germline, which may point to a read error. The rearrangement links TRBV7-9 to TRBJ2-6, with 9 bases that match TRBD1. The CDR3 is made up of 13 amino acids. Germline loops: CDR1 SEHNR, CDR2 FQNEAQ (reference sequence). The CDR3 coding sequence is TGCGGACAGGGGAACTCTGGGGCCAACGTCCTGACTTTC. It translates to CGQGNSGANVLTF.

This rearrangement joins TRBV3-1 (or the pseudogene TRBV3-2) to TRBJ1-2, with a tentative D call TRBD1 (6 bases). Germline V gene data show CDR1 as LGHDT and CDR2 as YNNKEL (reference sequence). This CDR3 region has 15 residues. The V gene lost 0 bases and the J gene lost 7 bases, with 15 bases spanning the gap. CDR3 in DNA: TGTGCCAGCAGCCAAGATGTGGCGGGGGCTGTTGGCTACACCTTC. Protein product: CASSQDVAGAVGYTF.

The DNA for the CDR3 is TGTGCCAGCAGCTTAACAGGGAGAGACGAGCAGTACTTC. This sequence encodes CASSLTGRDEQYF. The V and J genes are TRBV7-3 and TRBJ2-7; possible D gene TRBD2, 5 bases. With 0 bases removed from V and 5 bases from J, the gap between germline ends came to 8 bases. The CDR3 consists of 13 residues. CDR1 SGHTA and CDR2 FQGTGA come from the germline V gene.

This clone was seen a handful of times. This chain uses TRBV6-5 with TRBJ2-3; TRBD2 aligns across 10 bases. CDR1 MNHEY and CDR2 SVGAGI come from the germline V gene. V dropped 6 bases and J dropped 2; count of bases not matched to a gene: 5. The CDR3 sequence is 15 residues long. CDR3 in amino acids: CASRPLAGNTDTQYF. The CDR3 DNA follows: TGTGCCAGCAGACCACTAGCGGGGAACACAGATACGCAGTATTTT.

The chain combines TRBV2 with TRBJ1-1; the D gene is possibly TRBD1 (6 bases). Looked up from germline, CDR1 is SNHLY and CDR2 is FYNNEI. V lost 8 bases and J 0 bases, leaving 7 bases between the germline ends. This CDR3 has 12 residues. This chain's CDR3 is CASQGLNTEAFF. CDR3 nucleotides: TGTGCCAGCCAGGGGTTGAACACTGAAGCTTTCTTT.

The chain couples TRBV29-1 to TRBJ1-1; D remains ambiguous. This CDR3 spans 13 amino acids. Trimming left V 7 bases short and J 6 bases short, with 18 bases between. CDR1 SQVTM and CDR2 ANQGSEA come from the germline V gene. The DNA for the CDR3 is TGCAGCGGATCGTGGAGGGCCGGGGCTGAAGCTTTCTTT. It is translated as CSGSWRAGAEAFF.

V usage is TRBV6-5 and J usage is TRBJ1-3; no definite D call. The CDR3 consists of 15 residues. V was pared by 3 bases and J by 0 bases, with 9 bases between. Germline assignment: CDR1 MNHEY and CDR2 SVGAGI. The CDR3 nucleotides are TGTGCCAGCAGTTATGGGAGTGGCTCTGGAAACACCATATATTTT. Its protein is CASSYGSGSGNTIYF.

The chain recombines TRBV7-2 with TRBJ2-2, with 8 bases fitting TRBD2. This CDR3 region has 18 residues. V lost 2 bases and J lost 5; bases outside the gene matches: 13. Germline-derived CDR1 and CDR2 are SGHTA and FQGNSA. The CDR3 sequence is CASSLKGSSAGATGELFF. CDR3 nucleotide sequence: TGTGCCAGCAGCTTAAAGGGTAGCTCAGCGGGAGCGACCGGGGAGCTGTTTTTT.

The rearrangement links TRBV10-3 to TRBJ2-2; D is ambiguous. Germline values: CDR1 ENHRY, CDR2 SYGVKD. V was cut by 3 bases and J by 5 bases, with 13 bases left in between. This CDR3 is built from 15 residues. CDR3 region: CAISETRGWTGELFF. For the CDR3, the DNA is TGTGCCATCAGTGAAACCCGAGGTTGGACCGGGGAGCTGTTTTTT.

The chain combines TRBV25-1 with TRBJ2-3, with D possibly TRBD1 on 5 matching bases. Germline CDR1 MGHDK, CDR2 SYGVNS. The CDR3 contains 14 residues. The V gene lost 4 bases and the J gene lost 6 bases, with 14 bases spanning the gap. As DNA, the CDR3 is TGTGCCAGCAGTGCTGGTGGGGCCGGGGATACGCAGTATTTT. It yields the protein CASSAGGAGDTQYF.

In its sample, this clone was seen once. V is TRBV11-3 and J is TRBJ2-3, with 8 bases that match TRBD1. Germline CDR1 and CDR2: SGHNT and YENEEA. The V gene end was trimmed by 1 base and the J gene end by 4 bases; junction bases not matched to a gene: 10. This CDR3 is built from 17 residues. The CDR3 DNA follows: TGTGCCAGCAGCTTAGTGTCTGGGACAGGAGGTCCAGATACGCAGTATTTT. This codes for CASSLVSGTGGPDTQYF.

J is TRBJ2-5 and V is TRBV7-2; D gene uncertain. V shed 0 bases and J shed 1 base, with 9 bases lying between them. In germline, CDR1 is SGHTA, CDR2 FQGNSA. This CDR3 has 15 residues. The DNA of the CDR3 is TGTGCCAGCAGCTTAGCGGGTAGCCGCCAAGAGACCCAGTACTTC. It codes for CASSLAGSRQETQYF.

The chain employs TRBV7-3 and TRBJ2-3; 9 bases are shared with TRBD2. Germline V gives CDR1 SGHTA, CDR2 FQGTGA. CDR3 length: 15 amino acids. J lost 2 bases, V lost 5 bases, and 5 bases had no gene match. This CDR3 reads CASSPRTSATDTQYF. The CDR3 DNA reads as TGTGCCAGCAGCCCCCGGACTAGCGCCACAGATACGCAGTATTTT. The variable domain in full, with the rest retrieved from reference TRBV7-3 and TRBJ2-3, is GAGVSQTPSNKVTEKGKYVELRCDPISGHTALYWYRQSLGQGPEFLIYFQGTGAADDSGLPNDRFFAVRPEGSVSTLKIQRTERGDSAVYLCASSPRTSATDTQYFGPGTRLTVL.

This chain links TRBV24-1 with TRBJ1-1; perhaps TRBD1 as D (5 bases). This CDR3 has 12 residues. The germline V and J ends were trimmed by 3 bases and 8 bases, with 9 bases remaining between them. Germline-derived CDR1 and CDR2 are KGHDR and SFDVKD. CDR3 amino acids: CATSDKKGEAFF. The CDR3 DNA follows: TGTGCCACCAGTGATAAAAAGGGGGAAGCTTTCTTT.

The chain recombines TRBV12-3 or TRBV12-4 with TRBJ2-5; D gene ambiguous. The CDR3 runs 11 residues. Trimming pared 3 bases from V and 10 bases from J, leaving 9 bases between. The CDR3 DNA follows: TGTGCCAGCAGTTTCGGTGGGCACCAGTACTTC. Encoded protein: CASSFGGHQYF.

A single count supports this clone. The chain combines TRBV2 with TRBJ1-3; the D is unclear. Germline loops: CDR1 SNHLY, CDR2 FYNNEI. Trimming shortened V by 6 bases and J by 0 bases, and 6 bases separated the two germline ends. The CDR3 loop spans 13 amino acids. The CDR3 bases are TGTGCCAGCAGGGAGCCCTCTGGAAACACCATATATTTT. This gives the protein CASREPSGNTIYF.

The chain employs TRBV9 and TRBJ1-4, with a possible D match to TRBD1 (6 bases). CDR1 is SGDLS, CDR2 YYNGEE, per germline. This CDR3 region has 15 residues. Trimming removed 3 bases at V and 0 bases at J, with 9 bases between. The CDR3 nucleotides are TGTGCCAGCAGCGCCAGGGGAACAACTAATGAAAAACTGTTTTTT. Translated, it gives CASSARGTTNEKLFF.

This clone was seen a few times. The chain recombines TRBV5-1 with TRBJ1-1; D not certain. The CDR3 sequence is 15 residues long. V gave up 6 bases and J gave up 0 bases, with 15 bases separating them. CDR1 is SGHRS and CDR2 is YFSETQ in the germline V gene. For the CDR3, the DNA is TGCGCCAGCAATTGGAACACAGACATGAACACTGAAGCTTTCTTT. Translation gives CASNWNTDMNTEAFF.

The chain couples TRBV12-3 or TRBV12-4 to TRBJ1-5; possibly TRBD1 for D (6 bases). Trimming stripped 6 bases from V and 4 bases from J, with 10 bases between. CDR3 length equals 13 residues. The CDR3 loop is CASSPGENQPQHF. DNA for the CDR3: TGTGCCAGCAGCCCAGGGGAGAATCAGCCCCAGCATTTT.

The table lists this clone with a count of one. The chain carries TRBV29-1 and TRBJ1-5; 7 bases match TRBD1. Germline trimming cut 4 bases from V and 4 bases from J; bases unmatched to any gene: 7. CDR1 SQVTM and CDR2 ANQGSEA come from the germline V gene. The CDR3 loop spans 14 amino acids. The CDR3 is CSVVPTGRNQPQHF. The CDR3 nucleotides read TGCAGCGTTGTTCCGACAGGGAGAAATCAGCCCCAGCATTTT.

This chain joins TRBV12-5 and TRBJ2-1, with 12 bases lining up with TRBD2. The germline V gene has CDR1 LGHNT and CDR2 FRNRAP. V was clipped by 2 bases and J by 4 bases; unmatched bases: 12. The CDR3 has 19 amino acids. The CDR3 nucleotides read TGTGCTAGTGGTTTGTTACTAGCGGGGGGATACGATCGGTACAATGAGCAGTTCTTC. Protein sequence: CASGLLLAGGYDRYNEQFF.

The V call is TRBV12-5, the J call TRBJ2-3; D unresolved. Germline V gives CDR1 LGHNT, CDR2 FRNRAP. This CDR3 comprises 13 residues. The germline V and J ends were trimmed by 5 bases and 1 base, with 7 bases remaining between them. Here the CDR3 DNA reads TGTGCTAGTGGTCAAATAGGCACAGATACGCAGTATTTT. It codes for CASGQIGTDTQYF.

The chain links TRBV14 to TRBJ2-3, with D hard to call. The germline V gene has CDR1 SGHDN and CDR2 FVKESK. Trimming shortened V by 0 bases and J by 8 bases, and 9 bases separated the two germline ends. This CDR3 is built from 13 residues. The DNA of the CDR3 is TGTGCCAGCAGCCAAGACTGGTCGGGTACGCAGTATTTT. Its translation is CASSQDWSGTQYF.

The chain is built from TRBV5-1 and TRBJ2-3; the match to TRBD1 covers 7 bases. J gave up 6 bases and V 3 bases, and 10 bases lay outside the gene matches. There are 15 residues in the CDR3. Germline-derived CDR1 and CDR2 are SGHRS and YFSETQ. CDR3 protein: CASSSQGLSGDTQYF. CDR3 coding DNA: TGCGCCAGCAGCTCACAGGGGCTTTCGGGGGATACGCAGTATTTT. Together with reference TRBV5-1 and TRBJ2-3, the CDR3 gives the full variable domain: KAGVTQTPRYLIKTRGQQVTLSCSPISGHRSVSWYQQTPGQGLQFLFEYFSETQRNKGNFPGRFSGRQFSNSRSEMNVSTLELGDSALYLCASSSQGLSGDTQYFGPGTRLTVL.

This clone came up a few times. The rearrangement joins TRBV5-4 to TRBJ2-2; tentatively, D is TRBD1 (6 bases). Trimming cost V 3 bases and J 4 bases, with 10 bases left between them. The CDR3 is 14 amino acids. Germline values: CDR1 SGHNT, CDR2 YYREEE (reference sequence). The chain's CDR3 is CASSSQGFTGELFF. As DNA, the CDR3 is TGTGCCAGCAGCTCGCAGGGGTTCACCGGGGAGCTGTTTTTT.

The gene calls are TRBV28 and TRBJ2-2; D gene unclear. Per the germline V gene, CDR1 is MDHEN and CDR2 is SYDVKM. The CDR3 runs to 14 residues. With 10 bases removed from V and 5 bases from J, the gap between germline ends came to 17 bases. The CDR3 bases are TGTGCCACCTCTCGGGTCAGACGAACCGGGGAGCTGTTTTTT. Protein sequence: CATSRVRRTGELFF.

The J gene is TRBJ1-1, the V gene TRBV6-5; 7 bases are a match to TRBD1. The CDR3 has 14 amino acids. V shed 6 bases and J 0 bases; nucleotides not matched to a gene: 4. Germline V lookup: CDR1 MNHEY, CDR2 SVGAGI. The CDR3 region has the DNA TGTGCCAGCAGCCCGCAGGGGGTGAACACTGAAGCTTTCTTT. It codes for CASSPQGVNTEAFF.

The J gene is TRBJ2-6, the V gene TRBV5-1; tentative D call: TRBD1 (5 bases). The CDR3 has 15 residues. Germline CDR1 and CDR2: SGHRS and YFSETQ. V lost 5 bases to trimming and J lost 2 bases, with 11 bases between them. The CDR3 DNA is TGCGCCAGCAGACCTGACAGAACTGGGGCCAACGTCCTGACTTTC. As protein: CASRPDRTGANVLTF.

The chain joins TRBV5-4 to TRBJ2-1; 7 positions match TRBD2. V shed 1 base and J 4 bases; nucleotides not matched to a gene: 8. Germline V gene data show CDR1 as SGHNT and CDR2 as YYREEE (reference sequence). The CDR3 extends over 16 amino acids. CDR3 DNA sequence: TGTGCCAGCAGCTTGACGGCGGGAGTTTTTTACAATGAGCAGTTCTTC. This translates into CASSLTAGVFYNEQFF. Looking up the rest from reference TRBV5-4 and TRBJ2-1 gives the full variable domain: ETGVTQSPTHLIKTRGQQVTLRCSSQSGHNTVSWYQQALGQGPQFIFQYYREEENGRGNFPPRFSGLQFPNYSSELNVNALELDDSALYLCASSLTAGVFYNEQFFGPGTRLTVL.

This chain uses TRBV28 with TRBJ1-2, with D maybe TRBD1 (6 bases). This CDR3 region has 15 residues. V lost 5 bases to trimming and J lost 8 bases, with 21 bases between them. Germline lookup yields CDR1 MDHEN and CDR2 SYDVKM. The CDR3 DNA follows: TGTGCCAGCAGTACCTTGCTCGGGTTAACAGGGGGCTACACCTTC. It is translated as CASSTLLGLTGGYTF.

J is TRBJ2-7 and V is TRBV18; 10 bases match TRBD2. Looked up from germline, CDR1 is KGHSH and CDR2 is LQKENI. The CDR3 sequence is 13 residues long. V lost 6 bases to trimming and J lost 4 bases; unmatched junction nucleotides: 3. CDR3 residues: CASSPSGSYEQYF. CDR3 DNA: TGTGCCAGCTCCCCTAGCGGGAGTTACGAGCAGTACTTC.